This note documents a single TCR beta chain sequence. Germline V gene data show CDR1 as KGHDR and CDR2 as SFDVKD. The V end was cut by 6 bases, the J end by 3 bases, with 14 bases between. The CDR3 extends over 15 amino acids. TCR beta chains were sequenced at survey level with immunoSEQ. The protocol was immunoSEQ multiplex PCR, while the TCRdb copy is restricted to in-frame clones and leaves out a portion. The data hold tens of thousands of clones, with around 93% observed a single time. The V call is TRBV24-1, the J call TRBJ1-5; D not resolved. The sample taken for sequencing was PBMCs. The clonotype comes from a man aged 40-49 years with rheumatoid arthritis. CDR3 sequence reads: CATSPGPTINQPQHF. CDR3 in DNA: TGTGCCACCAGTCCCGGACCGACGATCAATCAGCCCCAGCATTTT.